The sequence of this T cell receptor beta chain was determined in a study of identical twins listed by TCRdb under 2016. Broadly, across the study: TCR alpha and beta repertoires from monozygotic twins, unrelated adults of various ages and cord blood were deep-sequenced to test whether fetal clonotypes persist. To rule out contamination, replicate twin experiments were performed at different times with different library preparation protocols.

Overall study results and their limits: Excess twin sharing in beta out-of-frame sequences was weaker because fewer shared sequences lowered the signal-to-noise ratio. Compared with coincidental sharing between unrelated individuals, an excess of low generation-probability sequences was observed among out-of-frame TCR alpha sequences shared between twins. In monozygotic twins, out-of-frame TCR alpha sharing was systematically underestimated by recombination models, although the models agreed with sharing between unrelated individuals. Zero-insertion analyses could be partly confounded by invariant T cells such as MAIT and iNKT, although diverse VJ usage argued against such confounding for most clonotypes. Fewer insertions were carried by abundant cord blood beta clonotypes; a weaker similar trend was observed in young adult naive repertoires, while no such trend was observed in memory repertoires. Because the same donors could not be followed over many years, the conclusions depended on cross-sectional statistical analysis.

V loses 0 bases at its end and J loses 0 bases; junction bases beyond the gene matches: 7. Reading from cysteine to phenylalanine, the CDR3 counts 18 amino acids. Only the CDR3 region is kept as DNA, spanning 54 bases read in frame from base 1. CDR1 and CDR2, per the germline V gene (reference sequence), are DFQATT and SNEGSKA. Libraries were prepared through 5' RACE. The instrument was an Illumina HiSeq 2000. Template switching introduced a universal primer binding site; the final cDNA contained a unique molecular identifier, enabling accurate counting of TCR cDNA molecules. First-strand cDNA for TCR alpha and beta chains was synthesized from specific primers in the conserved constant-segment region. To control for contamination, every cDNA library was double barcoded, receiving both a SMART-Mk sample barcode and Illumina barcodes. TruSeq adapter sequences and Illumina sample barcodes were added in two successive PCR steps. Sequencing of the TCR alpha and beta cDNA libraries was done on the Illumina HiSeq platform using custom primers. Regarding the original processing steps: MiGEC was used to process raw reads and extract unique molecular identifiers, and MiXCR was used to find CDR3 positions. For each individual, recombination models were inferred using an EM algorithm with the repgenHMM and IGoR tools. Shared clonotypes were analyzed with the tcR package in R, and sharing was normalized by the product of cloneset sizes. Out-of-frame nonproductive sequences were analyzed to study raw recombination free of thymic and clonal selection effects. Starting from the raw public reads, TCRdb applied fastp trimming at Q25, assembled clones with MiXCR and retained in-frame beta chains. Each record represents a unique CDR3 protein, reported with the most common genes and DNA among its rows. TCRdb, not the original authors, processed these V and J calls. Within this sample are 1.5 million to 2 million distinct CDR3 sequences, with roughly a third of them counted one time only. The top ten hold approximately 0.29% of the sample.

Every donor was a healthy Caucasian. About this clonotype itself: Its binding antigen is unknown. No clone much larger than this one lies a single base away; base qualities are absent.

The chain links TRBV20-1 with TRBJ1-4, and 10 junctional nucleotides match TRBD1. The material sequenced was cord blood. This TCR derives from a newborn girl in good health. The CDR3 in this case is CSARDPRTGGSTNEKLFF. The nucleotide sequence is TGCAGTGCTAGAGATCCGCGGACAGGGGGATCAACTAATGAAAAACTGTTTTTT.